This T cell receptor beta chain is drawn from a study of OX40 agonist ivuxolimab in advanced cancers. Study-wide background: Patients were treated with ivuxolimab, an agonistic anti-OX40 (CD134) antibody. Subjects had a mean age of around 60 years, with a range of about 23 to 79; roughly 83% were male.

With autoimmune disease history or systemic immunosuppression, patients were excluded. The CDR3 sequence is 13 residues long. The germline V gene encodes CDR1 LGHNA and CDR2 YSLEER. The germline V and J ends were trimmed by 5 bases and 3 bases, with 10 bases remaining between them. TCRdb keeps only in-frame clones here, not all; method: immunoSEQ multiplex PCR. Among about 15,000 clones listed, about three quarters were seen once. The study, taken as a whole, reports: Circulating CD4+ and CD8+ T cells showed clonal expansion by week 6 at 0.1 to 3.0 mg/kg.

For this clone: As yet, its antigen is unknown.

The sequence was collected from an adult with an advanced solid tumor such as melanoma, head and neck, liver or kidney cancer. The J gene is TRBJ1-1, the V gene TRBV4-3; D gene unclear. The sequenced sample was CD4+ or CD8+ T cells sorted from blood, obtained in a trial of the OX40 agonist ivuxolimab. This CDR3 reads CASSEVGYTEAFF. CDR3 DNA: TGCGCCAGCAGCGAGGTAGGGTACACTGAAGCTTTCTTT.